These 20 T cell receptor beta chains were sequenced from one sample in a study of blood T cell repertoires in COVID-19. The assay was immunoSEQ multiplex PCR, and TCRdb's table has in-frame clones only and misses some. Of 320,000 or so clones in the sample, roughly 84% are singletons; the top ten hold approximately 0.99%. The specimen was PBMCs or T cells enriched from blood (not recorded which). All receptors derive from a woman aged 25 to 39 who had recovered from COVID-19.

This chain joins TRBV2 and TRBJ1-6; D unresolved. Trimming removed 6 bases from V and 5 bases from J, with 11 bases in between. The germline gives CDR1 SNHLY, CDR2 FYNNEI. This CDR3 has 14 residues. CDR3 residues: CASRLPGDNSPLHF. Written as DNA, the CDR3 is TGTGCCAGCAGACTCCCCGGAGATAATTCACCCCTCCACTTT.

The V call is TRBV2, the J call TRBJ2-7; 7 bases agree with TRBD2. The CDR3 is 15 amino acids. Unmatched junction bases numbered 13, after V lost 7 bases and J lost 4 bases. From germline, CDR1 is SNHLY and CDR2 FYNNEI. The CDR3 is CASILGGGELYEQYF. The CDR3 region has the DNA TGTGCCAGCATCCTCGGTGGGGGGGAACTATACGAGCAGTACTTC.

This rearrangement joins TRBV9 to TRBJ1-1, with 9 bases identical to TRBD1. Per the germline V gene, CDR1 is SGDLS and CDR2 is YYNGEE. After removal of 3 bases from V and 0 bases from J, the junction contained 3 bases not matched to a gene. This CDR3 spans 15 amino acids. The chain's CDR3 is CASSGTGGLNTEAFF. The CDR3, as DNA: TGTGCCAGCAGCGGAACAGGGGGCTTGAACACTGAAGCTTTCTTT. Using reference TRBV9 and TRBJ1-1 for the parts outside the CDR3, the full variable domain is DSGVTQTPKHLITATGQRVTLRCSPRSGDLSVYWYQQSLDQGLQFLIQYYNGEERAKGNILERFSAQQFPDLHSELNLSSLELGDSALYFCASSGTGGLNTEAFFGQGTRLTVV.

The V gene is TRBV7-9, the J gene TRBJ1-4, with TRBD1 matching over 9 bases. Germline-derived CDR1 and CDR2 are SEHNR and FQNEAQ (reference sequence). The CDR3 spans 17 residues. Losses at the gene ends were 1 base for V and 4 bases for J; bases not matched to a gene: 7. The CDR3, as DNA: TGTGCCAGCAGCTTAGGTGCGGGGACAGGGCTTAATGAAAAACTGTTTTTT. It is translated as CASSLGAGTGLNEKLFF.

This clone showed up just a few times. V gene TRBV6-2 or TRBV6-3 combines with J gene TRBJ1-5, with 9 bases aligning to TRBD1. Germline CDR1 and CDR2: MNHEY and SVGEGT. This CDR3 spans 16 amino acids. Unmatched junction bases numbered 10, after V lost 2 bases and J lost 8 bases. CDR3 coding DNA: TGTGCCAGCAGTTACGCGAGATACAGGGGGCTGGAGCCCCAGCATTTT. Amino acids: CASSYARYRGLEPQHF.

This clone has a single count. The V gene is TRBV6-1, the J gene TRBJ2-1; no clear D. The germline CDR1 and CDR2 sequences are MNHNS and SASEGT. V shed 2 bases and J shed 10 bases, with 6 bases lying between them. The CDR3 contains 11 residues. In DNA, the CDR3 is TGTGCCAGCAGTGAACTTCGGGAGCAGTTCTTC. This encodes CASSELREQFF.

This chain uses TRBV10-3 with TRBJ2-7, with a weak D call TRBD1 (6 bases). The CDR3 loop spans 16 amino acids. V lost 2 bases and J 0 bases, leaving 14 bases between the germline ends. The germline CDR1 and CDR2 sequences are ENHRY and SYGVKD. Here the CDR3 reads CAISEPWTVPSYEQYF. The CDR3 region has the DNA TGTGCCATCAGTGAGCCCTGGACAGTCCCCTCCTACGAGCAGTACTTC.

The chain recombines TRBV18 with TRBJ2-2, with 7 positions matching TRBD2. The trim removed 1 base at V and 1 base at J, leaving 3 bases unmatched. Looked up from germline, CDR1 is KGHSH and CDR2 is LQKENI. The CDR3 is 16 amino acids. The CDR3 DNA reads as TGTGCCAGCTCACCACGGGAGGGAGTGAACACCGGGGAGCTGTTTTTT. The encoded protein is CASSPREGVNTGELFF.

As regards this clone: Sequence at one end of the junction differs from germline and may be a read error. This sequence joins TRBV27 and TRBJ1-4, with a tentative D call TRBD1 (5 bases). Germline CDR1 reads MNHEY; CDR2 reads SMNVEV (reference sequence). The CDR3 has 18 residues. The CDR3 loop reads CASSLSGGRTYPMEKLFF. CDR3 bases: TGTGCCAGCAGTCTATCGGGTGGGAGGACATACCCCATGGAAAAACTGTTTTTT.

V is TRBV5-1 and J is TRBJ1-3, with D possibly TRBD1 on 5 matching bases. Germline CDR1 SGHRS, CDR2 YFSETQ. The CDR3 is 15 amino acids. Trimming removed 0 bases from V and 5 bases from J, with 12 bases in between. In DNA form, the CDR3 reads TGCGCCAGCAGCTTGGAAGGGGTCGCGAGAAACACCATATATTTT. As protein: CASSLEGVARNTIYF. Complete variable domain (other parts from reference TRBV5-1 and TRBJ1-3): KAGVTQTPRYLIKTRGQQVTLSCSPISGHRSVSWYQQTPGQGLQFLFEYFSETQRNKGNFPGRFSGRQFSNSRSEMNVSTLELGDSALYLCASSLEGVARNTIYFGEGSWLTVV.

The V and J genes are TRBV4-1 and TRBJ2-7; D gene uncertain. The CDR3 spans 15 residues. The germline CDR1 and CDR2 sequences are MGHRA and YSYEKL. The germline V and J ends were trimmed by 1 base and 0 bases, with 10 bases remaining between them. The CDR3 loop reads CASSQGWRSSYEQYF. The CDR3 bases are TGCGCCAGCAGCCAAGGGTGGCGGAGCTCCTACGAGCAGTACTTC.

This rearrangement joins TRBV7-8 to TRBJ2-7; D is uncertain. Looked up from germline, CDR1 is SGHVS and CDR2 is FQNEAQ. The CDR3 runs to 13 residues. Between the trimmed V and J ends, which lost 3 bases and 1 base, there was a span of 7 bases. As DNA, the CDR3 is TGTGCCAGCAGCTTCTCGGGTTCCTACGAGCAGTACTTC. This translates into CASSFSGSYEQYF.

The V call is TRBV18, the J call TRBJ2-5; TRBD1 matches 8 bases. The CDR3 loop spans 16 amino acids. Germline CDR1 and CDR2: KGHSH and LQKENI. Losses at the gene ends were 3 bases for V and 0 bases for J; bases not matched to a gene: 6. CDR3 DNA sequence: TGTGCCAGCTCACCCCAGGGGGCGCGAAACCAAGAGACCCAGTACTTC. Protein sequence: CASSPQGARNQETQYF. Variable domain in full (rest from reference TRBV18 and TRBJ2-5): NAGVMQNPRHLVRRRGQEARLRCSPMKGHSHVYWYRQLPEEGLKFMVYLQKENIIDESGMPKERFSAEFPKEGPSILRIQQVVRGDSAAYFCASSPQGARNQETQYFGPGTRLLVL.

The chain combines TRBV19 with TRBJ1-4; weak D call: TRBD1 (6 bases). This CDR3 comprises 15 residues. Germline CDR1 reads LNHDA; CDR2 reads SQIVND (reference sequence). V lost 10 bases to trimming and J lost 7 bases, with 22 bases between them. The CDR3 loop reads CATTRQVQGGEKLFF. The CDR3, as DNA: TGTGCCACCACTCGACAGGTCCAAGGGGGTGAAAAACTGTTTTTT.

This clone has just one count. CDR3 amino acids: CASGLLDGTGRYEQYF. DNA of the CDR3: TGTGCTAGTGGTTTGCTCGACGGGACAGGGCGGTACGAGCAGTACTTC. This sequence joins TRBV12-5 and TRBJ2-7; 9 bases map to TRBD1. Germline values: CDR1 LGHNT, CDR2 FRNRAP. Germline trimming cut 2 bases from V and 4 bases from J; bases unmatched to any gene: 9. CDR3 length: 16 amino acids.

The V and J genes are TRBV5-4 and TRBJ2-7, with a tentative D call TRBD2 (7 bases). The CDR3 has 16 residues. Trimming took 6 bases from V and 0 from J, leaving 19 bases between them. Per the germline V gene, CDR1 is SGHNT and CDR2 is YYREEE (reference sequence). This CDR3 reads CASTSRGGMTSYEQYF. For the CDR3, the DNA is TGTGCCAGCACCTCCCGCGGGGGCATGACCTCCTACGAGCAGTACTTC.

V usage is TRBV7-6 and J usage is TRBJ2-3; TRBD2 aligns across 7 bases. Germline CDR1 is SGHVS and CDR2 is FNYEAQ. The CDR3 is 17 amino acids. The trim removed 5 bases at V and 1 base at J, leaving 12 bases unmatched. The CDR3: CASSLSTSEVRTDTQYF. The CDR3 nucleotides read TGTGCCAGCAGCCTATCAACTAGCGAGGTGCGCACAGATACGCAGTATTTT.

The count of this clone is one. This chain links TRBV14 with TRBJ2-7, with D maybe TRBD1 (6 bases). The CDR3 is 12 amino acids. Deletions cut 4 bases from V and 5 bases from J, with 9 bases between. Germline values: CDR1 SGHDN, CDR2 FVKESK. The CDR3 bases are TGTGCCAGCAGCCTCCACAGGGACGAGCAGTACTTC. Protein sequence: CASSLHRDEQYF.

The chain is built from TRBV29-1 and TRBJ1-2, with unresolved D. CDR3 length: 13 residues. The V and J ends lost 1 base and 5 bases respectively, with 11 bases between them. Per germline, CDR1 SQVTM and CDR2 ANQGSEA. CDR3 sequence reads: CSVEGGGRYGYTF. The CDR3 DNA is TGCAGCGTTGAAGGCGGCGGGAGGTATGGCTACACCTTC.

The V and J genes are TRBV6-5 and TRBJ1-3; D is possibly TRBD1 (5 bases). The V gene's germline CDR1 is MNHEY and CDR2 SVGAGI. The V and J ends lost 0 bases and 0 bases respectively, with 9 bases between them. This CDR3 region has 16 residues. The CDR3 protein is CASSYSDSPSGNTIYF. CDR3 coding DNA: TGTGCCAGCAGTTACTCCGACAGTCCCTCTGGAAACACCATATATTTT.